One and the same sample provided the 23 T cell receptor beta chains below, sequenced in a study of shared clonotypes between healthy human individuals. Method: immunoSEQ multiplex PCR; TCRdb's copy keeps in-frame clones and lacks some. The sample includes 1.4 million to 1.5 million clones, approximately 97% of them seen just once. The material sequenced was naive CD4+ T cells sorted from blood. Subset here: CD45RA+ positively selected. The receptors shown here come from a man aged 25-45 years in good health.

Regarding this clone: Distinct nucleotide sequences in the sample also encode this CDR3. The chain carries TRBV2 and TRBJ1-2; D perhaps matches TRBD1 (5 bases). Germline V gene data show CDR1 as SNHLY and CDR2 as FYNNEI. There are 13 residues in the CDR3. The V and J ends lost 4 bases and 4 bases respectively, with 10 bases between them. CDR3 DNA: TGTGCCAGCAGTGCAGGGACGGTCTATGGCTACACCTTC. Its translation: CASSAGTVYGYTF.

V is TRBV19 and J is TRBJ1-2; no clear D gene. V lost 0 bases and J 4 bases, leaving 6 bases between the germline ends. The germline V gene has CDR1 LNHDA and CDR2 SQIVND (reference sequence). The length of the CDR3 is 13 residues. The CDR3 reads CASSIDPIYGYTF. CDR3 in DNA: TGTGCCAGTAGTATAGATCCCATCTATGGCTACACCTTC.

The V call is TRBV5-1, the J call TRBJ1-5; maybe TRBD1 (6 bases). CDR3 size: 16 residues. Germline loops: CDR1 SGHRS, CDR2 YFSETQ. Trimming removed 0 bases from V and 3 bases from J, with 13 bases in between. The CDR3 sequence: CASSLVTDSYNQPQHF. The CDR3 nucleotides are TGCGCCAGCAGCTTGGTGACGGACAGCTACAATCAGCCCCAGCATTTT.

This chain links TRBV5-1 with TRBJ2-2; a possible D gene is TRBD1 (5 bases). The CDR3 spans 14 residues. CDR1 is SGHRS, CDR2 YFSETQ, per germline. Trimming took off 5 bases at V and 1 base at J, with 9 bases between the two ends. CDR3 DNA sequence: TGCGCCAGCAGTCACAGGATGAACACCGGGGAGCTGTTTTTT. This translates into CASSHRMNTGELFF.

This chain links TRBV4-3 with TRBJ1-3, with D uncertain. The CDR3 has 13 residues. Germline V CDR1 and CDR2: LGHNA, YSLEER. V was clipped by 4 bases and J by 0 bases, with 4 bases between them. DNA of the CDR3: TGCGCCAGCAGCCCTTCCTCTGGAAACACCATATATTTT. Protein sequence: CASSPSSGNTIYF.

V gene TRBV4-3 combines with J gene TRBJ1-1; D may be TRBD1 (6 bases). Trimming took 1 base from V and 10 from J, leaving 13 bases between them. Per germline, CDR1 LGHNA and CDR2 YSLEER. The CDR3 is 13 residues long. This chain's CDR3 is CASSQAAGVTAFF. The CDR3 coding sequence is TGCGCCAGCAGCCAAGCTGCAGGGGTTACAGCTTTCTTT.

The chain combines TRBV7-2 with TRBJ2-7, with no clear D. V shed 5 bases and J shed 2 bases, with 13 bases lying between them. This CDR3 is built from 14 residues. Germline-derived CDR1 and CDR2 are SGHTA and FQGNSA. The DNA for the CDR3 is TGTGCCAGCAGCACCTACGGGCCAGCCTACGAGCAGTACTTC. Its protein is CASSTYGPAYEQYF.

V and J are TRBV28 and TRBJ2-6; D not certain. The CDR3 runs to 17 residues. V dropped 5 bases and J dropped 0 bases, with 14 bases sitting between them. From germline, CDR1 is MDHEN and CDR2 SYDVKM. CDR3 region: CASSPVRPSSGANVLTF. CDR3 sequence (DNA): TGTGCCAGCAGTCCCGTACGACCTTCCTCTGGGGCCAACGTCCTGACTTTC. The full variable domain, rest sourced from reference TRBV28 and TRBJ2-6, is DVKVTQSSRYLVKRTGEKVFLECVQDMDHENMFWYRQDPGLGLRLIYFSYDVKMKEKGDIPEGYSVSREKKERFSLILESASTNQTSMYLCASSPVRPSSGANVLTFGAGSRLTVL.

The chain has TRBV7-9 and TRBJ1-4, with 9 bases matching TRBD1. This CDR3 has 14 residues. Germline V gene lookup returns CDR1 SEHNR and CDR2 FQNEAQ (reference sequence). J lost 7 bases, V lost 5 bases, and 5 bases had no gene match. The CDR3 spells CASSKQGAGEKLFF. CDR3 DNA: TGTGCCAGCAGCAAACAGGGGGCAGGTGAAAAACTGTTTTTT.

To note about this clone: Relative to the germline gene, one junction end is altered; a read error may explain this. The rearrangement links TRBV11-3 to TRBJ2-1; the match to TRBD2 covers 10 bases. This CDR3 comprises 16 residues. CDR1 and CDR2 from the germline V gene are SGHNT and YENEEA. The CDR3 coding sequence is TGTGCCAGCAGCTTAGGGTGGCCAGCGGGAGGGCCGAGCCTGGTCTTC. Translating it yields CASSLGWPAGGPSLVF. Full variable domain (rest looked up from reference TRBV11-3 and TRBJ2-1): EAGVVQSPRYKIIEKKQPVAFWCNPISGHNTLYWYLQNLGQGPELLIRYENEEAVDDSQLPKDRFSAERLKGVDSTLKIQPAELGDSAVYLCASSLGWPAGGPSLVFGPGTRLTVL.

This chain connects TRBV7-6 to TRBJ2-2, with 10 nucleotides matching TRBD2. CDR1 is SGHVS, CDR2 FNYEAQ, per germline. This CDR3 has 16 residues. Trimming at V came to 5 bases and at J to 6 bases, leaving 9 bases not matched to a gene. The CDR3 loop reads CASSLGLAVVSGELFF. In DNA form, the CDR3 reads TGTGCCAGCAGCCTAGGACTAGCGGTAGTCTCCGGGGAGCTGTTTTTT. The full variable domain, its missing parts supplied by reference TRBV7-6 and TRBJ2-2, is GAGVSQSPRYKVTKRGQDVALRCDPISGHVSLYWYRQALGQGPEFLTYFNYEAQQDKSGLPNDRFSAERPEGSISTLTIQRTEQRDSAMYRCASSLGLAVVSGELFFGEGSRLTVL.

The V call is TRBV9, the J call TRBJ2-1, with TRBD2 identical over 8 bases. CDR1 is SGDLS, CDR2 YYNGEE, per germline. The CDR3 length is 16 residues. Trimming removed 4 bases from V and 3 bases from J; junction bases left unmatched: 9. The CDR3 loop is CASSPQGAGVYNEQFF. CDR3 DNA sequence: TGTGCCAGCAGCCCCCAGGGAGCGGGAGTCTACAATGAGCAGTTCTTC.

This chain uses TRBV9 with TRBJ1-2; D not resolved. CDR1 is SGDLS, CDR2 YYNGEE, per germline. V was shortened by 0 bases and J by 7 bases, with 16 bases between the two germline ends. The CDR3 spans 15 residues. The CDR3 reads CASSVVLGSIGGYTF. The CDR3 DNA sequence: TGTGCCAGCAGCGTAGTACTAGGGAGTATCGGTGGCTACACCTTC.

The chain is built from TRBV29-1 and TRBJ1-1; 8 nucleotides match TRBD1. Germline CDR1 SQVTM, CDR2 ANQGSEA. With 3 bases clipped from V and 5 bases from J, the junction kept 11 bases outside the gene matches. There are 15 residues in the CDR3. The CDR3 coding sequence is TGCAGCGTTGATACGTTACAGGGGGTCTTGACTGAAGCTTTCTTT. Protein: CSVDTLQGVLTEAFF.

The CDR3 region is CSVVVRGTGNTIYF. CDR3 coding DNA: TGCAGCGTTGTAGTAAGGGGAACTGGAAACACCATATATTTT. The chain couples TRBV29-1 to TRBJ1-3; D might be TRBD1 (5 bases). Between the trimmed V and J ends, which lost 4 bases and 2 bases, there was a span of 12 bases. CDR1 is SQVTM and CDR2 is ANQGSEA in the germline V gene. The CDR3 runs 14 residues.

The rearrangement links TRBV30 to TRBJ2-7; D is ambiguous. CDR3 length equals 12 residues. From germline, CDR1 is GTSNPN and CDR2 SVGIG (reference sequence). With 2 bases removed from V and 4 bases from J, the gap between germline ends came to 9 bases. DNA for the CDR3: TGTGCCTGGAGTAAGGGTGTATACGAGCAGTACTTC. Residues: CAWSKGVYEQYF.

The rearrangement links TRBV27 to TRBJ2-7, with TRBD2 matching 14 bases. The CDR3 runs 17 residues. V lost 6 bases, J lost 5 bases, and 12 bases stayed unmatched. The germline gives CDR1 MNHEY, CDR2 SMNVEV (reference sequence). The CDR3 DNA follows: TGTGCCAGCAGGAGAAGGTCCGGGACTAGCGGGAGTGACGAGCAGTACTTC. Amino acid sequence: CASRRRSGTSGSDEQYF.

This clone was picked up one time. This chain links TRBV5-1 with TRBJ2-7, with 9 bases matching TRBD1. V lost 2 bases to trimming and J lost 6 bases; unmatched junction nucleotides: 6. CDR1 SGHRS and CDR2 YFSETQ come from the germline V gene. The CDR3 totals 14 residues. The CDR3 DNA follows: TGCGCCAGCAGCTTTTCGGGACAGGGATTCGAGCAGTACTTC. It is translated as CASSFSGQGFEQYF.

The chain is built from TRBV5-1 and TRBJ2-1; no clear D. This CDR3 is built from 12 residues. V lost 1 base, J lost 8 bases, and 7 bases lay in between. Looked up from germline, CDR1 is SGHRS and CDR2 is YFSETQ. The CDR3 DNA sequence: TGCGCCAGCAGCTTGCTGCTCGATGAGCAGTTCTTC. It yields the protein CASSLLLDEQFF.

V gene TRBV7-6 combines with J gene TRBJ2-6, with D tentatively TRBD2 (6 bases). V lost 1 base and J lost 0, with 13 bases in between. The CDR3 consists of 18 residues. The germline V gene encodes CDR1 SGHVS and CDR2 FNYEAQ. CDR3 amino acids: CASSLVVARGSGANVLTF. Written as DNA, the CDR3 is TGTGCCAGCAGCTTAGTAGTGGCGCGGGGCTCTGGGGCCAACGTCCTGACTTTC.

This rearrangement joins TRBV5-1 to TRBJ2-7; 9 positions agree with TRBD2. The ends lost 4 bases at V and 6 bases at J; junction bases unmatched: 11. Germline V gives CDR1 SGHRS, CDR2 YFSETQ. The CDR3 contains 15 residues. This CDR3 reads CASSLSTGTSSEQYF. The CDR3 DNA sequence: TGCGCCAGCAGCCTTTCGACCGGGACTAGCTCCGAGCAGTACTTC.

The chain couples TRBV7-9 to TRBJ1-2, with TRBD1 as a possible D gene (6 bases). The CDR3 spans 13 residues. The V end was cut by 5 bases, the J end by 2 bases, with 9 bases between. From germline, CDR1 is SEHNR and CDR2 FQNEAQ (reference sequence). The CDR3: CASSRGTNYGYTF. In DNA form, the CDR3 reads TGTGCCAGCAGCCGGGGGACAAACTATGGCTACACCTTC. Together with reference TRBV7-9 and TRBJ1-2, the CDR3 gives the full variable domain: DTGVSQNPRHKITKRGQNVTFRCDPISEHNRLYWYRQTLGQGPEFLTYFQNEAQLEKSRLLSDRFSAERPKGSFSTLEIQRTEQGDSAMYLCASSRGTNYGYTFGSGTRLTVV.

This clone is a singleton in its sample. The rearrangement uses TRBV10-2 and TRBJ1-2, with a weak D call TRBD1 (6 bases). The V end was cut by 4 bases, the J end by 4 bases, with 13 bases between. The CDR3 loop spans 14 amino acids. Germline CDR1 and CDR2: WSHSY and SAAADI. CDR3 sequence (DNA): TGCGCCAGCAGTGGAACAGGGTTAGGCTATGGCTACACCTTC. Translated: CASSGTGLGYGYTF.